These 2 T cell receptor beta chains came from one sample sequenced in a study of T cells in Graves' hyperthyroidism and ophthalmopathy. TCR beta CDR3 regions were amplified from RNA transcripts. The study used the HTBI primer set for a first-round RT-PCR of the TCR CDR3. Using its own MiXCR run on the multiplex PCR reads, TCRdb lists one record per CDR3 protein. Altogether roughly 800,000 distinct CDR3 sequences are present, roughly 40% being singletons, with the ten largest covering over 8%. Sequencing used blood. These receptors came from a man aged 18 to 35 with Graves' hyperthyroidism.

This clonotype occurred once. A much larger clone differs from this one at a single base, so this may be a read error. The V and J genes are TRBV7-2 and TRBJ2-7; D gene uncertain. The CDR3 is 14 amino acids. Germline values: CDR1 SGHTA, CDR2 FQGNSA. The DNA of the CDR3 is TGTGCCAGCAACTTACTTCTTATAACCTACGAGCAGTACTTC. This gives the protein CASNLLLITYEQYF.

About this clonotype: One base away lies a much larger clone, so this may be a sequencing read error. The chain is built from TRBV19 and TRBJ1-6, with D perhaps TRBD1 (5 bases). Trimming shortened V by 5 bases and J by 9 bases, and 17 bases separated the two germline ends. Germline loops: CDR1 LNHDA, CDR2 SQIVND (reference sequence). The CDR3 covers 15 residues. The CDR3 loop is CASSPSDRRSSPLHF. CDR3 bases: TGTGCCAGTAGTCCGTCTGACAGAAGGAGTTCACCCCTCCACTTT. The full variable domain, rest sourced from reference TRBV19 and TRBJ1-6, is DGGITQSPKYLFRKEGQNVTLSCEQNLNHDAMYWYRQDPGQGLRLIYYSQIVNDFQKGDIAEGYSVSREKKESFPLTVTSAQKNPTAFYLCASSPSDRRSSPLHFGNGTRLTVT.